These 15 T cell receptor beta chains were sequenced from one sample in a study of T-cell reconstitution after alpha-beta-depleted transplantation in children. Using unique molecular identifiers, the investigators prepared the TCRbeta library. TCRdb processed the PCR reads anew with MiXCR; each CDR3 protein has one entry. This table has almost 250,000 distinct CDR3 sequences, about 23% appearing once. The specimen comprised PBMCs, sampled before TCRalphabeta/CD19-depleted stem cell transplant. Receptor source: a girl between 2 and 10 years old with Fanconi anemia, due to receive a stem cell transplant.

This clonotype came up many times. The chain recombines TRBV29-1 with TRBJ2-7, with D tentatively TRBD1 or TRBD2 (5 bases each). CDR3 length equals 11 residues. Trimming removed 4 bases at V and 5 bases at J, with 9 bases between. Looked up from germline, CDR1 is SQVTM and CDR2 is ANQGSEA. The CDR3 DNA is TGCAGCGTTGGGGACGGCCACGAGCAGTACTTC. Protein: CSVGDGHEQYF.

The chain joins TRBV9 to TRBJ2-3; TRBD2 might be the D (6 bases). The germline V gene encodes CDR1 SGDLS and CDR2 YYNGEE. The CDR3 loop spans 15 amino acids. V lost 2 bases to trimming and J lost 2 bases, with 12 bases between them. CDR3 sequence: CASSVSTGDTDTQYF. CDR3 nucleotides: TGTGCCAGCAGCGTTTCTACGGGGGACACAGATACGCAGTATTTT.

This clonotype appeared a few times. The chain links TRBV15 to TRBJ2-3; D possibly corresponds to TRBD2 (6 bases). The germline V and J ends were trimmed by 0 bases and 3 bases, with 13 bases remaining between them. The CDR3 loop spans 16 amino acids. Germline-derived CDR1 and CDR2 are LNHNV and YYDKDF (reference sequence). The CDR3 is CATSRDRGVGTDTQYF. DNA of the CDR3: TGTGCCACCAGCAGAGATCGCGGGGTGGGGACAGATACGCAGTATTTT. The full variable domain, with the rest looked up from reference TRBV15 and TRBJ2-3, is DAMVIQNPRYQVTQFGKPVTLSCSQTLNHNVMYWYQQKSSQAPKLLFHYYDKDFNNEADTPDNFQSRRPNTSFCFLDIRSPGLGDTAMYLCATSRDRGVGTDTQYFGPGTRLTVL.

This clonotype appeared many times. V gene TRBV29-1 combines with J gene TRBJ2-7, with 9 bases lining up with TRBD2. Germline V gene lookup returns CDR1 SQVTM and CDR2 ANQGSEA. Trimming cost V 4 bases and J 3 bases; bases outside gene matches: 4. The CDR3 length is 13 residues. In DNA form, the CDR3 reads TGCAGCGTTGTCGCTAGCGGGAACTACGAGCAGTACTTC. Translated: CSVVASGNYEQYF.

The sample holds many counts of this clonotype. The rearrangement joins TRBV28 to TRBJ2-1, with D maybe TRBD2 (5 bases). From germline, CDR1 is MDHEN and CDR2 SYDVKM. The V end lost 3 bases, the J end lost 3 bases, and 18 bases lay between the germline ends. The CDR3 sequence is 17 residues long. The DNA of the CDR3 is TGTGCCAGCAGTTTTACCCCCGGGGTAGCCATCTACAATGAGCAGTTCTTC. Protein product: CASSFTPGVAIYNEQFF.

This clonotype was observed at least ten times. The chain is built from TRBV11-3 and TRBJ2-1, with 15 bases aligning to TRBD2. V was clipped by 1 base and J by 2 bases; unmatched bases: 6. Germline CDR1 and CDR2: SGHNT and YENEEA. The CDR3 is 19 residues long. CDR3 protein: CASSLVPGLAGGPYNEQFF. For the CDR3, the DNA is TGTGCCAGCAGCTTAGTCCCCGGACTAGCGGGAGGGCCCTACAATGAGCAGTTCTTC.

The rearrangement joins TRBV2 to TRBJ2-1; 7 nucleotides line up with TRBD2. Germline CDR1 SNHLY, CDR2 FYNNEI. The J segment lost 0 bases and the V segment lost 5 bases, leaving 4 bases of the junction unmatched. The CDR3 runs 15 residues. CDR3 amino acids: CASSITGGSYNEQFF. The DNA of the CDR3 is TGTGCCAGCAGTATCACGGGGGGCTCCTACAATGAGCAGTTCTTC.

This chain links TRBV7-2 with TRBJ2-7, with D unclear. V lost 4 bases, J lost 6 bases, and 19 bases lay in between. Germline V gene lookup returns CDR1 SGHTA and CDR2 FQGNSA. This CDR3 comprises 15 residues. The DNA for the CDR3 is TGTGCCAGCAGCTCACGCTCCGGGTCCTTGGGCGAGCAGTACTTC. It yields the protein CASSSRSGSLGEQYF.

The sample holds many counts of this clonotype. CDR3 sequence reads: CASSTKNEQFF. The CDR3 nucleotides are TGTGCCAGCAGTACGAAGAATGAGCAGTTCTTC. This rearrangement joins TRBV28 to TRBJ2-1; D remains unclear. With 5 bases removed from V and 7 bases from J, the gap between germline ends came to 6 bases. The CDR3 runs to 11 residues. The germline gives CDR1 MDHEN, CDR2 SYDVKM.

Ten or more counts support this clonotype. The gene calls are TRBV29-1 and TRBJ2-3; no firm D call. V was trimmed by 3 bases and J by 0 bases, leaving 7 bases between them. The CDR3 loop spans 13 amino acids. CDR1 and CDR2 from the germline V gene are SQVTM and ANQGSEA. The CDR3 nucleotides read TGCAGCGTTGAGCCGGCTAGCACAGATACGCAGTATTTT. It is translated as CSVEPASTDTQYF.

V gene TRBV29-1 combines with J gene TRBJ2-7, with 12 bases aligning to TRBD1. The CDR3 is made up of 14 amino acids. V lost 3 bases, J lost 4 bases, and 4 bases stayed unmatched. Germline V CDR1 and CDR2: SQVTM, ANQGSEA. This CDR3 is CSVEGQGAGYEQYF. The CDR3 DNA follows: TGCAGCGTTGAGGGACAGGGGGCGGGGTACGAGCAGTACTTC.

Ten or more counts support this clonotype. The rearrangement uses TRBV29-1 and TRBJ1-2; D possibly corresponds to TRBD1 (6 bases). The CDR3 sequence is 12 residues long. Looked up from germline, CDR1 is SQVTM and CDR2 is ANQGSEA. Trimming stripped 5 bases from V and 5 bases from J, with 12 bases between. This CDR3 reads CSVTGQLYGYTF. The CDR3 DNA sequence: TGCAGCGTTACTGGACAGCTTTATGGCTACACCTTC.

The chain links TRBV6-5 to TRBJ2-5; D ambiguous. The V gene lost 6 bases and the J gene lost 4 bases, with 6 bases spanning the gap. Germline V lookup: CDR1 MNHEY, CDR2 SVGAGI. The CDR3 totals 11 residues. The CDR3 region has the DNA TGTGCCAGCAGGTGGGGAGAGACCCAGTACTTC. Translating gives CASRWGETQYF.

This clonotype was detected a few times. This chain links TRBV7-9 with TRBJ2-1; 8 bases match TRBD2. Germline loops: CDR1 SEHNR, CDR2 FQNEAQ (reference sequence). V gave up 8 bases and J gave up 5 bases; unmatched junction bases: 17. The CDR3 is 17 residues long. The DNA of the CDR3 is TGTGCCAGCTTCATGAGAAGTTCAGGGACTAGAAACAATGAGCAGTTCTTC. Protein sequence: CASFMRSSGTRNNEQFF.

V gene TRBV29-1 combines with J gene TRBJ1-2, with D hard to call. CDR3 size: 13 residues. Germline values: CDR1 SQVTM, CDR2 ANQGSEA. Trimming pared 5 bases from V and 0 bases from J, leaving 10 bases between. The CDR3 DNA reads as TGCAGCGTTCCACGGGGTTCTAACTATGGCTACACCTTC. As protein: CSVPRGSNYGYTF.